This TCR beta chain originates from a study of blood T cell repertoires in COVID-19. Study-wide context: Acute and convalescent COVID-19 samples came from the United States, Italy and Spain. Nucleic acid was either cDNA or gDNA, and it came from T cells, B-cell-depleted T cells, or PBMCs.

Germline V CDR1 and CDR2: LNHNV, YYDKDF (reference sequence). The CDR3 contains 14 residues. With 5 bases removed from V and 8 bases from J, the gap between germline ends came to 15 bases. Methods used by the authors: Nucleated cell counts were estimated from reference gene primer amplification. Using immunoSEQ multiplex PCR, the repertoire was profiled, and TCRdb retains in-frame clones only, with some absent. The DNA gave D and trimming, while V, J and clone size come from that table. The table lists about 87,000 clones, about 85% of them singletons. Sequencing was performed on peripheral blood. The V call is TRBV15, the J call TRBJ1-4; a possible D gene is TRBD1 (6 bases). The sequence was collected from a woman aged 80 or over with COVID-19, enrolled during active disease. CDR3 loop: CATSWNRASEKLFF. Written as DNA, the CDR3 is TGTGCCACCAGCTGGAACAGGGCCAGCGAAAAACTGTTTTTT.